These 21 T cell receptor beta chains were all obtained from the same sample, sequenced in a study of T cell responses to AZD1222 COVID-19 vaccine. The protocol was immunoSEQ multiplex PCR, while the TCRdb copy is restricted to in-frame clones and leaves out a portion. The sample contains about 260,000 clones, 85% to 95% of which appear only once. The material sequenced was peripheral blood, taken on day 0 of AZD1222 vaccination. Receptors originate from an adult in good health.

The V call is TRBV2, the J call TRBJ2-7, with 11 positions matching TRBD1. The CDR3 consists of 15 residues. CDR1 SNHLY and CDR2 FYNNEI come from the germline V gene. V lost 3 bases to trimming and J lost 3 bases; unmatched junction nucleotides: 4. The CDR3 is CASSERDRGDYEQYF. The CDR3 DNA follows: TGTGCCAGCAGTGAGCGGGACAGGGGGGACTACGAGCAGTACTTC.

The CDR3: CASSALETSPVYEQYF. The CDR3 region has the DNA TGTGCCAGCAGTGCTCTAGAGACGTCCCCCGTCTACGAGCAGTACTTC. This chain joins TRBV6-1 and TRBJ2-7; D uncertain. The CDR3 spans 16 residues. Per germline, CDR1 MNHNS and CDR2 SASEGT. With 4 bases removed from V and 3 bases from J, the gap between germline ends came to 19 bases.

The chain carries TRBV3-1 (or the pseudogene TRBV3-2) and TRBJ1-3; D is ambiguous. Trimming shortened V by 4 bases and J by 0 bases, and 7 bases separated the two germline ends. This CDR3 region has 14 residues. Germline CDR1 LGHDT, CDR2 YNNKEL (reference sequence). CDR3 DNA: TGTGCCAGCAGCCTGACGGACTCTGGAAACACCATATATTTT. Translated: CASSLTDSGNTIYF.

The chain uses TRBV9 and TRBJ2-5; D is undetermined. The V gene's germline CDR1 is SGDLS and CDR2 YYNGEE. V lost 4 bases and J lost 5, with 12 bases in between. The CDR3 extends over 13 amino acids. CDR3 sequence (DNA): TGTGCCAGCAGCCCCCTTGGAGCGGAGACCCAGTACTTC. Translated: CASSPLGAETQYF.

The genes are TRBV7-9 and TRBJ2-4, with D uncertain. The germline V and J ends were trimmed by 4 bases and 8 bases, with 9 bases remaining between them. The CDR3 consists of 12 residues. Germline values: CDR1 SEHNR, CDR2 FQNEAQ (reference sequence). The CDR3, as DNA: TGTGCCAGCAGCTCCGGTCTATACATTCAGTACTTC. Its translation is CASSSGLYIQYF.

This chain joins TRBV6-1 and TRBJ1-5; unclear D gene. CDR3 length: 15 residues. V lost 3 bases to trimming and J lost 3 bases, with 12 bases between them. Looked up from germline, CDR1 is MNHNS and CDR2 is SASEGT. The CDR3 DNA follows: TGTGCCAGCAGTGAGCTTCCCAGGATCAATCAGCCCCAGCATTTT. Translated: CASSELPRINQPQHF.

The chain has TRBV10-1 and TRBJ2-7, with a possible D match to TRBD1 (6 bases). CDR3 length: 18 amino acids. Germline CDR1 WNHNN, CDR2 SYGVQD (reference sequence). V gave up 6 bases and J gave up 2 bases, with 26 bases separating them. The CDR3 region has the DNA TGCGCCAGCAGGGGAAGGAACAACTTAGGGACACCTACCTACGAGCAGTACTTC. It specifies CASRGRNNLGTPTYEQYF.

The rearrangement links TRBV7-9 to TRBJ1-2; D gene uncertain. V gave up 9 bases and J gave up 5 bases, with 16 bases separating them. The length of the CDR3 is 13 residues. The germline V gene encodes CDR1 SEHNR and CDR2 FQNEAQ (reference sequence). The CDR3 DNA reads as TGTGCCAGTGAGACCGAATTCTTTTATGGCTACACCTTC. The encoded protein is CASETEFFYGYTF.

The chain couples TRBV24-1 to TRBJ2-7, with 11 bases matching TRBD1. The CDR3 totals 15 residues. The ends lost 2 bases at V and 3 bases at J; junction bases unmatched: 2. The germline gives CDR1 KGHDR, CDR2 SFDVKD. The CDR3 protein is CATSDSGTGGYEQYF. CDR3 DNA: TGTGCCACCAGTGATTCCGGGACAGGGGGCTACGAGCAGTACTTC.

This rearrangement joins TRBV2 to TRBJ1-5; possible D gene TRBD1, 6 bases. V dropped 5 bases and J dropped 0 bases, with 14 bases sitting between them. This CDR3 has 16 residues. Germline values: CDR1 SNHLY, CDR2 FYNNEI. CDR3 sequence reads: CASSPRQVNSNQPQHF. In DNA form, the CDR3 reads TGTGCCAGCAGTCCTAGACAGGTCAATAGCAATCAGCCCCAGCATTTT.

The V gene is TRBV7-2, the J gene TRBJ1-3, with D unresolved. The ends were cut back, 5 bases at V and 1 base at J, with 6 bases in the middle. Germline CDR1 reads SGHTA; CDR2 reads FQGNSA. The CDR3 length is 13 residues. CDR3 bases: TGTGCCAGCAGCCCGCAATCTGGAAACACCATATATTTT. Its translation: CASSPQSGNTIYF.

This chain connects TRBV28 to TRBJ1-4; TRBD1 aligns across 8 bases. CDR3 length equals 17 residues. From germline, CDR1 is MDHEN and CDR2 SYDVKM. The J segment lost 0 bases and the V segment lost 5 bases, leaving 8 bases of the junction unmatched. The CDR3 is CASSQRAGGPTNEKLFF. For the CDR3, the DNA is TGTGCCAGCAGTCAGAGAGCAGGGGGCCCAACTAATGAAAAACTGTTTTTT.

The genes are TRBV5-6 and TRBJ1-4, with D possibly TRBD1 on 5 matching bases. V was clipped by 2 bases and J by 4 bases, with 9 bases between them. The CDR3 contains 14 residues. CDR1 is SGHDT, CDR2 YYEEEE, per germline. The CDR3 nucleotides read TGTGCCAGCAGCTTCCGGGGGAGTAATGAAAAACTGTTTTTT. Protein product: CASSFRGSNEKLFF.

The chain links TRBV4-3 to TRBJ1-5; D gene ambiguous. Germline lookup yields CDR1 LGHNA and CDR2 YSLEER. V dropped 3 bases and J dropped 7 bases, with 10 bases sitting between them. There are 13 residues in the CDR3. CDR3 sequence (DNA): TGCGCCAGCAGCCAGGACTTGGGGCAGCCCCAGCATTTT. As protein: CASSQDLGQPQHF.

The chain has TRBV7-9 and TRBJ2-1; no clear D. The ends were cut back, 1 base at V and 11 bases at J, with 9 bases in the middle. Germline CDR1 SEHNR, CDR2 FQNEAQ (reference sequence). The CDR3 runs 12 residues. Written as DNA, the CDR3 is TGTGCCAGCAGCTTAGTCCCCGAGAAGCAGTTCTTC. Translation: CASSLVPEKQFF.

The rearrangement joins TRBV15 to TRBJ2-3; a weak D match, TRBD1 (6 bases). The CDR3 covers 14 residues. Trimming pared 9 bases from V and 2 bases from J, leaving 15 bases between. Germline loops: CDR1 LNHNV, CDR2 YYDKDF (reference sequence). CDR3 sequence: CATSAGGHTDTQYF. As DNA, the CDR3 is TGTGCCACGTCCGCTGGGGGACACACAGATACGCAGTATTTT. Combining the CDR3 with reference TRBV15 and TRBJ2-3 gives the whole variable domain DAMVIQNPRYQVTQFGKPVTLSCSQTLNHNVMYWYQQKSSQAPKLLFHYYDKDFNNEADTPDNFQSRRPNTSFCFLDIRSPGLGDTAMYLCATSAGGHTDTQYFGPGTRLTVL.

The chain employs TRBV7-9 and TRBJ1-6; D might be TRBD1 (5 bases). V lost 7 bases and J 9 bases, leaving 16 bases between the germline ends. Germline CDR1 SEHNR, CDR2 FQNEAQ (reference sequence). CDR3 size: 14 residues. CDR3 region: CASTTGQNSSPLHF. In DNA, the CDR3 is TGTGCCAGCACCACGGGGCAGAACAGTTCACCCCTCCACTTT.

The genes are TRBV5-1 and TRBJ2-3, with TRBD2 matching over 10 bases. V dropped 3 bases and J dropped 3; count of bases not matched to a gene: 4. This CDR3 comprises 15 residues. Looked up from germline, CDR1 is SGHRS and CDR2 is YFSETQ. The CDR3, as DNA: TGCGCCAGCAGCTCTAGCGGGGGCTTGACAGATACGCAGTATTTT. This sequence encodes CASSSSGGLTDTQYF.

The chain uses TRBV3-1 (or the pseudogene TRBV3-2) and TRBJ1-3; D is undetermined. CDR1 is LGHDT, CDR2 YNNKEL, per germline (reference sequence). The CDR3 covers 10 residues. V lost 6 bases and J lost 4, with 1 base in between. The CDR3 loop reads CASRGNTIYF. The CDR3 DNA follows: TGTGCCAGCAGGGGAAACACCATATATTTT.

The chain combines TRBV9 with TRBJ2-7; D possibly corresponds to TRBD1 (6 bases). The V and J ends lost 5 bases and 3 bases respectively, with 12 bases between them. Germline CDR1 SGDLS, CDR2 YYNGEE. The CDR3 totals 13 residues. The CDR3, as DNA: TGTGCCAGCAGTGGTGGGGGCATCTACGAGCAGTACTTC. Amino acid sequence: CASSGGGIYEQYF.

V is TRBV18 and J is TRBJ1-1; weak D call: TRBD1 (5 bases). V was clipped by 4 bases and J by 1 base, with 10 bases between them. The CDR3 totals 14 residues. CDR1 and CDR2 (germline): KGHSH, LQKENI. CDR3 region: CASSQSTANTEAFF. CDR3 sequence (DNA): TGTGCCAGCTCACAGTCGACAGCGAACACTGAAGCTTTCTTT.